Shown below are 27 T cell receptor beta chains from a single sample sequenced in a study of blood T cell repertoires in COVID-19. The method was immunoSEQ multiplex PCR; TCRdb's version includes in-frame clones alone and lacks a portion of them. The sample holds roughly 350,000 clones, around 91% seen once. Sequenced: peripheral blood. Receptors originate from a woman between 18 and 29 years old who had recovered from COVID-19.

V gene TRBV21-1 combines with J gene TRBJ2-5; the table calls TRBD2, which could not be checked here. TRBV21-1 represents a pseudogene. The CDR3 covers 17 residues. CDR3 nucleotides: TGTGCCAGCAGCAACCACCGAGGTTTGGCCTTCCAAGAGACCCAGTACTTC. Its protein product is CASSNHRGLAFQETQYF.

The V gene is TRBV25-1, the J gene TRBJ1-1; the match to TRBD1 covers 12 bases. This CDR3 is 14 amino acids long. J lost 2 bases, V lost 10 bases, and 5 bases had no gene match. Germline V gene lookup returns CDR1 MGHDK and CDR2 SYGVNS. CDR3 coding DNA: TGTGCCACTGGGACAGGGGGCAGAAACACTGAAGCTTTCTTT. Translating it yields CATGTGGRNTEAFF.

This clone was observed a single time. The V gene is TRBV9, the J gene TRBJ2-5; 8 bases map to TRBD2. This CDR3 contains 15 residues. Germline loops: CDR1 SGDLS, CDR2 YYNGEE. V lost 4 bases and J lost 5; bases outside the gene matches: 10. The CDR3 spells CASSPPGGATETQYF. The CDR3, as DNA: TGTGCCAGCAGCCCCCCCGGGGGGGCCACCGAGACCCAGTACTTC.

The rearrangement links TRBV7-2 to TRBJ2-2, with 11 bases lining up with TRBD2. From germline, CDR1 is SGHTA and CDR2 FQGNSA. V gave up 4 bases and J gave up 4 bases; unmatched junction bases: 8. This CDR3 comprises 17 residues. The DNA for the CDR3 is TGTGCCAGCAGCTCTGCAGGGACTAGCGGAATCACCGGGGAGCTGTTTTTT. This gives the protein CASSSAGTSGITGELFF.

The rearrangement links TRBV19 to TRBJ2-2; 7 bases are shared with TRBD1. J lost 5 bases, V lost 8 bases, and 5 bases had no gene match. The CDR3 extends over 13 amino acids. Germline values: CDR1 LNHDA, CDR2 SQIVND (reference sequence). CDR3 region: CASGTGETGELFF. The CDR3 DNA is TGTGCCAGTGGAACAGGGGAAACCGGGGAGCTGTTTTTT.

This clone came up once. The chain couples TRBV10-2 to TRBJ2-1; 9 bases align to TRBD2. J gave up 2 bases and V 4 bases, and 3 bases lay outside the gene matches. Germline CDR1 WSHSY, CDR2 SAAADI. CDR3 size: 15 residues. The CDR3 nucleotides read TGCGCCAGCAGTGTAGCGGGAGATCCCTACAATGAGCAGTTCTTC. Amino acids: CASSVAGDPYNEQFF.

The rearrangement joins TRBV21-1 to TRBJ2-7; the D call of TRBD1 is as the table states it, not checked on the DNA. TRBV21-1 is flagged as a pseudogene. The CDR3 is made up of 18 amino acids. Here the CDR3 reads CASSKATPGQDTSYEQYV. CDR3 in DNA: TGTGCCAGCAGCAAAGCCACCCCGGGACAGGATACCTCCTACGAGCAGTACGTC.

Turning to this clone: This CDR3 is also generated by other DNA sequences in the sample. The chain recombines TRBV6-5 with TRBJ1-5, with 7 nucleotides matching TRBD1. Germline CDR1 is MNHEY and CDR2 is SVGAGI. Trimming cost V 4 bases and J 2 bases; bases outside gene matches: 2. The CDR3 is made up of 14 amino acids. CDR3 DNA: TGTGCCAGCAGTTCCGGGACAGGCAATCAGCCCCAGCATTTT. Its protein product is CASSSGTGNQPQHF.

This clone was counted a few times. Other DNA sequences from this sample encode an identical CDR3 as well. The chain uses TRBV14 and TRBJ1-6; 9 bases line up with TRBD1. Germline CDR1 SGHDN, CDR2 FVKESK. There are 16 residues in the CDR3. The junction had 5 bases not matched to a gene; V was cut back by 1 base and J by 7 bases. CDR3 sequence (DNA): TGTGCCAGCAGCCAAGCGGGGACAGGGTGGAATTCACCCCTCCACTTT. It codes for CASSQAGTGWNSPLHF.

This sequence joins TRBV15 and TRBJ1-1; no definite D call. CDR1 is LNHNV, CDR2 YYDKDF, per germline (reference sequence). CDR3 length equals 14 residues. V lost 1 base, J lost 4 bases, and 10 bases lay in between. The CDR3 sequence: CATSRGGFGTEAFF. The CDR3 DNA reads TGTGCCACCAGCAGAGGAGGTTTCGGCACTGAAGCTTTCTTT. Full variable domain (outside the CDR3, taken from reference TRBV15 and TRBJ1-1): DAMVIQNPRYQVTQFGKPVTLSCSQTLNHNVMYWYQQKSSQAPKLLFHYYDKDFNNEADTPDNFQSRRPNTSFCFLDIRSPGLGDTAMYLCATSRGGFGTEAFFGQGTRLTVV.

This chain links TRBV21-1 with TRBJ1-1; the table's D call, TRBD1, has no DNA check behind it. TRBV21-1 is a documented pseudogene. The CDR3 length is 17 residues. The CDR3: CASSKFLKKGAWTEAFF. In DNA form, the CDR3 reads TGTGCCAGCAGCAAATTCTTAAAAAAGGGGGCCTGGACTGAAGCTTTCTTT.

CDR3 bases: TGTGCCAGCAGGAGCGGCATTTACACTGAAGCTTTCTTT. It encodes CASRSGIYTEAFF. V gene TRBV6-5 combines with J gene TRBJ1-1; D uncertain. This CDR3 has 13 amino acids. Germline V gives CDR1 MNHEY, CDR2 SVGAGI. V lost 6 bases and J lost 3, with 11 bases in between.

The chain links TRBV7-2 to TRBJ2-3, with 8 bases fitting TRBD1. Germline CDR1 reads SGHTA; CDR2 reads FQGNSA. This CDR3 has 14 amino acids. V lost 5 bases, J lost 6 bases, and 7 bases stayed unmatched. Here the CDR3 DNA reads TGTGCCAGCAGCCAGGACAGGGACTCGGATACGCAGTATTTT. Protein sequence: CASSQDRDSDTQYF.

V and J are TRBV6-1 and TRBJ2-5; 7 bases are shared with TRBD1. Germline CDR1 MNHNS, CDR2 SASEGT. CDR3 length equals 15 residues. V shed 0 bases and J 7 bases; nucleotides not matched to a gene: 8. The CDR3 is CASSEAADRVGTQYF. As DNA, the CDR3 is TGTGCCAGCAGTGAAGCGGCCGACAGGGTTGGGACCCAGTACTTC.

CDR3 sequence reads: CASSFPIQGESSYNSPLHF. CDR3 nucleotides: TGTGCCAGCAGCTTTCCGATCCAGGGGGAGAGCTCCTATAATTCACCCCTCCACTTT. The J gene is TRBJ1-6, the V gene TRBV12-1; the D segment call TRBD1 is taken from the table without a DNA check. TRBV12-1 corresponds to a pseudogene. CDR3 size: 19 residues.

In DNA, the CDR3 is TGCGCCAGCAGCCCCGCCAGCGGGAGGGCCGGGGAGACCCAGTACTTC. Its protein product is CASSPASGRAGETQYF. This chain joins TRBV4-1 and TRBJ2-5, with 10 bases matching TRBD2. V dropped 4 bases and J dropped 5; count of bases not matched to a gene: 10. The CDR3 extends over 16 amino acids. The germline gives CDR1 MGHRA, CDR2 YSYEKL.

The CDR3 nucleotides read TGTGCCAGCACCGTAATGACAGGGCTCAATCAGCCCCAGCATTTT. Residues: CASTVMTGLNQPQHF. This rearrangement joins TRBV28 to TRBJ1-5, with 7 bases matching TRBD1. V dropped 7 bases and J dropped 3; count of bases not matched to a gene: 9. This CDR3 has 15 amino acids. Germline V CDR1 and CDR2: MDHEN, SYDVKM.

This rearrangement joins TRBV11-2 to TRBJ1-1, with a weak D call TRBD1 (6 bases). The germline V gene encodes CDR1 SGHAT and CDR2 FQNNGV. This CDR3 has 13 amino acids. The V gene lost 2 bases and the J gene lost 7 bases, with 11 bases spanning the gap. The CDR3 nucleotides are TGTGCCAGCAGCTTAAGGACAGATGGTGAAGCTTTCTTT. It encodes CASSLRTDGEAFF.

This chain joins TRBV20-1 and TRBJ2-1, with 9 bases fitting TRBD2. Unmatched junction bases numbered 9, after V lost 3 bases and J lost 6 bases. Germline-derived CDR1 and CDR2 are DFQATT and SNEGSKA (reference sequence). CDR3 length: 15 amino acids. The CDR3 DNA follows: TGCAGTGCTAGTGGCGGGACTAGCTCGGGCAATGAGCAGTTCTTC. Protein product: CSASGGTSSGNEQFF.

The chain uses TRBV7-2 and TRBJ2-1; possibly TRBD2 for D (5 bases). Per the germline V gene, CDR1 is SGHTA and CDR2 is FQGNSA. This CDR3 region has 14 residues. Trimming took off 3 bases at V and 8 bases at J, with 14 bases between the two ends. CDR3 in amino acids: CASSFQWGEDEQFF. For the CDR3, the DNA is TGTGCCAGCAGCTTCCAATGGGGAGAGGATGAGCAGTTCTTC.

The chain carries TRBV7-2 and TRBJ2-3; D not resolved. The V and J ends lost 2 bases and 8 bases respectively, with 8 bases between them. This CDR3 has 12 amino acids. Germline V gene lookup returns CDR1 SGHTA and CDR2 FQGNSA. CDR3 coding DNA: TGTGCCAGCAGCTTAACGTTCGGTACGCAGTATTTT. Its translation is CASSLTFGTQYF.

The chain employs TRBV27 and TRBJ2-3; maybe TRBD2 (5 bases). Trimming took off 0 bases at V and 6 bases at J, with 16 bases between the two ends. There are 16 residues in the CDR3. Germline-derived CDR1 and CDR2 are MNHEY and SMNVEV (reference sequence). CDR3 sequence: CASSLSMSDYGDTQYF. CDR3 nucleotide sequence: TGTGCCAGCAGTTTATCGATGTCAGACTACGGGGATACGCAGTATTTT.

This clone has just one count. The CDR3 nucleotides read TGCGCCAGCAGACCGGCGGGGCCCGGGCAGTACGTC. Translating it yields CASRPAGPGQYV. The chain combines TRBV4-3 with TRBJ2-7; D might be TRBD2 (6 bases). CDR1 is LGHNA and CDR2 is YSLEER in the germline V gene. Trimming took off 6 bases at V and 9 bases at J, with 15 bases between the two ends. The CDR3 extends over 12 amino acids.

This rearrangement joins TRBV18 to TRBJ2-3; unclear D gene. CDR3 length: 13 amino acids. V lost 1 base to trimming and J lost 9 bases, with 11 bases between them. Germline V gene lookup returns CDR1 KGHSH and CDR2 LQKENI. The CDR3 sequence is CASSPLNSRTQYF. The CDR3 DNA sequence: TGTGCCAGCTCACCACTAAACTCCCGGACGCAGTATTTT.

The rearrangement links TRBV27 to TRBJ2-1; 7 bases map to TRBD2. The junction had 5 bases not matched to a gene; V was cut back by 0 bases and J by 6 bases. Germline lookup yields CDR1 MNHEY and CDR2 SMNVEV (reference sequence). The CDR3 sequence is 15 residues long. CDR3 in amino acids: CASSLSASGTNEQFF. The CDR3 nucleotides read TGTGCCAGCAGTTTATCGGCTAGCGGAACCAATGAGCAGTTCTTC.

J is TRBJ1-5 and V is TRBV2; 10 bases match TRBD1. The V segment lost 5 bases and the J segment 5 bases; nucleotides outside the gene matches: 6. The CDR3 length is 15 residues. In germline, CDR1 is SNHLY, CDR2 FYNNEI. CDR3 nucleotide sequence: TGTGCCAGCAGTTATGACAGGGGGCTATATCAGCCCCAGCATTTT. Translation gives CASSYDRGLYQPQHF.

For this clone: Because it lacks the conserved phenylalanine or tryptophan at the end, this CDR3 is likely a read error. Because the CDR3's place on the DNA is in doubt, the DNA is left out and the CDR3 is given as listed by TCRdb. This chain links TRBV5-1 with TRBJ2-7; the table calls TRBD1, which could not be checked here. Germline CDR1 and CDR2: SGHRS and YFSETQ. The CDR3 comprises 14 residues, both ends counted. CDR3: CASSCAGDRGRRAL.